This entry lists 22 T cell receptor beta chains sequenced from one sample in a study of beta chain features in type 1 diabetes. Every isolated RNA sample was fully reverse transcribed, so sequencing captured expressed TCRB transcripts. Profiled with immunoSEQ multiplex PCR; TCRdb holds only in-frame clones, not every one. The table shows 240,000 or so clones, with 68% occurring only once. The material sequenced was naive CD4+ T cells from blood. The origin of the receptors is a man aged 25-45 years in good health.

V gene TRBV27 combines with J gene TRBJ2-7; possibly TRBD1 or TRBD2 for D (5 bases each). The germline V gene encodes CDR1 MNHEY and CDR2 SMNVEV (reference sequence). The CDR3 runs to 14 residues. Between the trimmed V and J ends, which lost 3 bases and 3 bases, there was a span of 12 bases. The CDR3 nucleotides are TGTGCCAGCAGTTTTGGGCAGGGAGTCTACGAGCAGTACTTC. Protein: CASSFGQGVYEQYF.

The chain employs TRBV2 and TRBJ2-7, with D perhaps assigned TRBD1 or TRBD2 (5 bases each). The CDR3 spans 18 residues. Germline lookup yields CDR1 SNHLY and CDR2 FYNNEI. The V end lost 6 bases, the J end lost 1 base, and 25 bases lay between the germline ends. The CDR3 reads CASSQEGWMGRASYEQYF. CDR3 coding DNA: TGTGCCAGCAGCCAAGAGGGGTGGATGGGACGCGCGTCCTACGAGCAGTACTTC.

V gene TRBV21-1 combines with J gene TRBJ2-3; the D call TRBD1 from the table was never checked on the DNA. TRBV21-1 is listed as a pseudogene. CDR3 length: 13 residues. CDR3 residues: CASSRTGRDTQYF. The CDR3 bases are TGTGCCAGCAGCAGAACAGGGAGAGATACGCAGTATTTT.

The V and J genes are TRBV28 and TRBJ2-7; TRBD1 is a possible D gene (5 bases). This CDR3 is 13 amino acids long. Looked up from germline, CDR1 is MDHEN and CDR2 is SYDVKM. V was trimmed by 6 bases and J by 4 bases, leaving 13 bases between them. The CDR3 DNA sequence: TGTGCCAGCAGAACACAGGCGGATTACGAGCAGTACTTC. Residues: CASRTQADYEQYF.

This chain links TRBV29-1 with TRBJ1-4, with a possible D match to TRBD1 (6 bases). The germline V gene has CDR1 SQVTM and CDR2 ANQGSEA. Trimming cost V 5 bases and J 4 bases, with 11 bases left between them. This CDR3 comprises 13 residues. CDR3 loop: CSVLDRLNEKLFF. CDR3 DNA: TGCAGCGTTTTGGACAGACTTAATGAAAAACTGTTTTTT.

V is TRBV29-1 and J is TRBJ1-2; D is undetermined. Between the trimmed V and J ends, which lost 6 bases and 7 bases, there was a span of 12 bases. CDR1 SQVTM and CDR2 ANQGSEA come from the germline V gene. CDR3 length: 11 residues. CDR3 sequence reads: CSVGGSPGYTF. CDR3 bases: TGCAGCGTGGGCGGGTCCCCTGGCTACACCTTC.

This clone turned up a few times. The J gene is TRBJ2-5, the V gene TRBV29-1; no clear D. The DNA end is more similar to TRBJ2-7, so the J call may be wrong. This CDR3 region has 9 residues. The germline V gene has CDR1 SQVTM and CDR2 ANQGSEA. This CDR3 reads CSPRDEQYF. The DNA for the CDR3 is TGCAGCCCAAGAGACGAGCAGTACTTC.

V and J are TRBV9 and TRBJ1-3, with D uncertain. V gave up 5 bases and J gave up 0 bases, with 12 bases separating them. The germline V gene encodes CDR1 SGDLS and CDR2 YYNGEE. The CDR3 runs to 15 residues. The DNA for the CDR3 is TGTGCCAGCAGGAGTAGATTCCGCTCTGGAAACACCATATATTTT. Translating gives CASRSRFRSGNTIYF.

There are a few counts of this clone. The J gene is TRBJ2-7, the V gene TRBV29-1; 8 nucleotides align to TRBD1. V lost 6 bases, J lost 5 bases, and 9 bases stayed unmatched. There are 13 residues in the CDR3. CDR1 and CDR2 from the germline V gene are SQVTM and ANQGSEA. The CDR3 DNA follows: TGCAGCGTGATCGGACAGGGCAAGAACGAGCAGTACTTC. It specifies CSVIGQGKNEQYF.

The chain recombines TRBV5-1 with TRBJ2-5; D unclear. The CDR3 is made up of 14 amino acids. CDR1 and CDR2 (germline): SGHRS, YFSETQ. V was cut by 0 bases and J by 2 bases, with 8 bases left in between. In nucleotides, the CDR3 is TGCGCCAGCAGCTTGGCGGCGCCTCAAGAGACCCAGTACTTC. This codes for CASSLAAPQETQYF.

V is TRBV15 and J is TRBJ1-4; TRBD1 matches 10 bases. V shed 6 bases and J 4 bases; nucleotides not matched to a gene: 5. CDR1 is LNHNV and CDR2 is YYDKDF in the germline V gene (reference sequence). The CDR3 runs 15 residues. The CDR3 sequence is CATRGDRGLNEKLFF. The CDR3 coding sequence is TGTGCCACCAGGGGGGACAGGGGACTTAATGAAAAACTGTTTTTT.

Only one count was recorded for this clone. This chain connects TRBV29-1 to TRBJ1-1, with 8 bases aligning to TRBD1. This CDR3 has 15 residues. The germline V gene encodes CDR1 SQVTM and CDR2 ANQGSEA. With 7 bases clipped from V and 4 bases from J, the junction kept 14 bases outside the gene matches. Written as DNA, the CDR3 is TGCAGCGCGGGACCCGGGACAGGTACTCCCACTGAAGCTTTCTTT. Translating it yields CSAGPGTGTPTEAFF.

This chain uses TRBV30 with TRBJ2-1; D may be TRBD2 (5 bases). CDR1 and CDR2 from the germline V gene are GTSNPN and SVGIG (reference sequence). The CDR3 loop spans 14 amino acids. Trimming cost V 3 bases and J 5 bases, with 14 bases left between them. The CDR3 nucleotides read TGTGCCTGGAGCGTGTGGATCGGGGACAATGAGCAGTTCTTC. As protein: CAWSVWIGDNEQFF.

This chain connects TRBV30 to TRBJ1-2; 9 nucleotides agree with TRBD1. The V gene's germline CDR1 is GTSNPN and CDR2 SVGIG (reference sequence). The ends lost 1 base at V and 4 bases at J; junction bases unmatched: 4. The CDR3 sequence is 14 residues long. DNA of the CDR3: TGTGCCTGGAGTGAACAGGGGGCGGGCTATGGCTACACCTTC. Amino acid sequence: CAWSEQGAGYGYTF.

J is TRBJ2-1 and V is TRBV20-1, with D uncertain. CDR3 length: 11 residues. The V end lost 7 bases, the J end lost 4 bases, and 8 bases lay between the germline ends. The germline gives CDR1 DFQATT, CDR2 SNEGSKA (reference sequence). The CDR3 reads CSVPGYNEQFF. CDR3 coding DNA: TGCAGTGTTCCCGGGTACAATGAGCAGTTCTTC.

The V gene is TRBV18, the J gene TRBJ2-5; TRBD2 agrees at 12 bases. Germline V lookup: CDR1 KGHSH, CDR2 LQKENI. V shed 1 base and J 3 bases; nucleotides not matched to a gene: 3. The CDR3 extends over 16 amino acids. This chain's CDR3 is CASSPRLAGVKETQYF. CDR3 coding DNA: TGTGCCAGCTCACCACGACTAGCGGGAGTAAAAGAGACCCAGTACTTC. The variable domain in full, completed from reference TRBV18 and TRBJ2-5, reads NAGVMQNPRHLVRRRGQEARLRCSPMKGHSHVYWYRQLPEEGLKFMVYLQKENIIDESGMPKERFSAEFPKEGPSILRIQQVVRGDSAAYFCASSPRLAGVKETQYFGPGTRLLVL.

V usage is TRBV30 and J usage is TRBJ2-3, with D uncertain. This CDR3 region has 13 residues. CDR1 is GTSNPN and CDR2 is SVGIG in the germline V gene (reference sequence). Deletions cut 8 bases from V and 2 bases from J, with 14 bases between. In DNA, the CDR3 is TGTGCCCGAGCCCTCGCCCACACAGATACGCAGTATTTT. It translates to CARALAHTDTQYF.

This clone has more than one count but fewer than ten. The rearrangement joins TRBV29-1 to TRBJ2-7, with D possibly being TRBD1 (5 bases). CDR3 length: 12 residues. Germline assignment: CDR1 SQVTM and CDR2 ANQGSEA. V lost 4 bases and J 5 bases, leaving 12 bases between the germline ends. DNA for the CDR3: TGCAGCGTTGCTCAGGGTAACCACGAGCAGTACTTC. Translating gives CSVAQGNHEQYF.

The V and J genes are TRBV29-1 and TRBJ1-1, with a tentative D call TRBD1 (6 bases). Per the germline V gene, CDR1 is SQVTM and CDR2 is ANQGSEA. V gave up 6 bases and J gave up 6 bases, with 11 bases separating them. The CDR3 is made up of 11 amino acids. The CDR3, as DNA: TGCAGCGTCGCACGACAGGCTGAAGCTTTCTTT. This encodes CSVARQAEAFF.

Here the CDR3 DNA reads TGTGCCACCAGCTCCCGGGACAGGGGGCTCACAGATACGCAGTATTTT. It encodes CATSSRDRGLTDTQYF. The chain combines TRBV15 with TRBJ2-3, with 12 bases that match TRBD1. The CDR3 has 16 amino acids. V dropped 5 bases and J dropped 2; count of bases not matched to a gene: 5. CDR1 is LNHNV and CDR2 is YYDKDF in the germline V gene (reference sequence).

This clone has just one count. This rearrangement joins TRBV7-9 to TRBJ2-1, with TRBD1 as a possible D gene (6 bases). Trimming pared 2 bases from V and 2 bases from J, leaving 16 bases between. Germline loops: CDR1 SEHNR, CDR2 FQNEAQ (reference sequence). The CDR3 loop spans 17 amino acids. CDR3: CASSLSSGQIAYNEQFF. The CDR3 region has the DNA TGTGCCAGCAGCTTATCCTCAGGACAGATAGCCTACAATGAGCAGTTCTTC.

This chain uses TRBV7-9 with TRBJ2-7; a weak D match, TRBD1 (7 bases). The germline V gene has CDR1 SEHNR and CDR2 FQNEAQ (reference sequence). This CDR3 is 14 amino acids long. The V end lost 3 bases, the J end lost 3 bases, and 12 bases lay between the germline ends. The CDR3 here is CASSFAGQSYEQYF. The CDR3 region has the DNA TGTGCCAGCAGCTTCGCGGGACAGAGCTACGAGCAGTACTTC.